These 29 T cell receptor beta chains share one sample of origin, sequenced in a study of T cells in localized non-small cell lung cancer. The data were produced by immunoSEQ multiplex PCR, yet TCRdb's version contains in-frame clones alone and is incomplete. The sample has 70,000 to 90,000 clones, 70% to 90% seen once. The sample consisted of peripheral blood, taken before any cancer treatment. Receptors were obtained from a female donor of 60 years or more with stage I lung adenocarcinoma.

The J gene is TRBJ1-2, the V gene TRBV6-1; 8 bases line up with TRBD1. The CDR3 runs to 15 residues. Germline lookup yields CDR1 MNHNS and CDR2 SASEGT. The junction had 6 bases not matched to a gene; V was cut back by 3 bases and J by 3 bases. The DNA for the CDR3 is TGTGCCAGCAGTGAGGGACAGGCCACCCACTATGGCTACACCTTC. This encodes CASSEGQATHYGYTF.

V and J are TRBV16 and TRBJ1-5; the D gene is possibly TRBD1 (5 bases). This CDR3 has 14 amino acids. The germline V gene has CDR1 KGHSY and CDR2 FQNENV. Trimming shortened V by 1 base and J by 4 bases, and 8 bases separated the two germline ends. CDR3 coding DNA: TGTGCCAGCAGCCAATTGGCAGGGAATCAGCCCCAGCATTTT. This encodes CASSQLAGNQPQHF.

The genes are TRBV25-1 and TRBJ2-7; a weak D match, TRBD2 (5 bases). The V end lost 2 bases, the J end lost 3 bases, and 11 bases lay between the germline ends. This CDR3 is 14 amino acids long. Per germline, CDR1 MGHDK and CDR2 SYGVNS. CDR3 sequence reads: CASSEAGELYEQYF. The DNA for the CDR3 is TGTGCCAGCAGTGAAGCCGGGGAACTCTACGAGCAGTACTTC.

This clone was counted once. The chain combines TRBV2 with TRBJ2-4; 9 bases map to TRBD2. With V trimmed by 6 bases and J by 3 bases, 12 bases remained unmatched. The CDR3 covers 17 residues. Germline CDR1 reads SNHLY; CDR2 reads FYNNEI. The CDR3 region has the DNA TGTGCCAGCAGATTATCCGGCGGGAGGGTTTACAAAAACATTCAGTACTTC. This translates into CASRLSGGRVYKNIQYF.

V usage is TRBV5-4 and J usage is TRBJ2-7; unclear D gene. V was pared by 2 bases and J by 3 bases, with 18 bases between. Germline values: CDR1 SGHNT, CDR2 YYREEE (reference sequence). CDR3 length: 16 amino acids. CDR3 coding DNA: TGTGCCAGCAGCTTATCTGGCCTGGCCGCGAACTACGAGCAGTACTTC. It specifies CASSLSGLAANYEQYF.

The genes are TRBV15 and TRBJ2-5, with D unresolved. TRBJ2-7 explains the end of the DNA better; the J call may be wrong. CDR1 and CDR2 (germline): LNHNV, YYDKDF (reference sequence). The CDR3 extends over 14 amino acids. CDR3 nucleotides: TGTGCCACCAGCAGAGGTCCCGGGTCCTACGAGCAGTACTTC. It is translated as CATSRGPGSYEQYF.

V gene TRBV10-3 combines with J gene TRBJ1-6, with D uncertain. Germline-derived CDR1 and CDR2 are ENHRY and SYGVKD. The length of the CDR3 is 14 residues. Trimming pared 7 bases from V and 7 bases from J, leaving 14 bases between. The CDR3, as DNA: TGTGCCATCAAAGGGTCCGCCGACAATTCACCCCTCCACTTT. Protein sequence: CAIKGSADNSPLHF.

The chain is built from TRBV7-3 and TRBJ2-7; no reliable D call. V lost 5 bases, J lost 0 bases, and 8 bases lay in between. The germline CDR1 and CDR2 sequences are SGHTA and FQGTGA. CDR3 length equals 13 residues. The CDR3 spells CASSPRSSYEQYF. CDR3 in DNA: TGTGCCAGCAGCCCGAGGAGCTCCTACGAGCAGTACTTC.

The chain is built from TRBV6-5 and TRBJ2-3; TRBD1 matches 11 bases. Germline CDR1 is MNHEY and CDR2 is SVGAGI. The CDR3 extends over 15 amino acids. V gave up 5 bases and J gave up 5 bases; unmatched junction bases: 6. CDR3 region: CASSARTGGIDTQYF. The CDR3 nucleotides are TGTGCCAGCAGTGCAAGGACAGGGGGCATAGATACGCAGTATTTT.

The V and J genes are TRBV7-2 and TRBJ2-3, with 14 nucleotides matching TRBD2. Germline CDR1 is SGHTA and CDR2 is FQGNSA. After removal of 5 bases from V and 2 bases from J, the junction contained 9 bases not matched to a gene. CDR3 size: 18 residues. The CDR3 here is CASSQGGGLAGVTDTQYF. The CDR3 DNA sequence: TGTGCCAGCAGCCAGGGTGGGGGACTAGCGGGAGTCACAGATACGCAGTATTTT.

The V call is TRBV11-3, the J call TRBJ2-2; D is ambiguous. This CDR3 has 15 residues. Trimming pared 5 bases from V and 3 bases from J, leaving 13 bases between. Germline assignment: CDR1 SGHNT and CDR2 YENEEA. CDR3 residues: CASSLRLDDTGELFF. The CDR3 DNA is TGTGCCAGCAGCCTCCGGCTGGACGACACCGGGGAGCTGTTTTTT.

This clone turned up a few times. The V call is TRBV19, the J call TRBJ2-1, with TRBD1 as a possible D gene (6 bases). V lost 4 bases and J lost 7, with 11 bases in between. From germline, CDR1 is LNHDA and CDR2 SQIVND (reference sequence). The CDR3 runs 13 residues. CDR3: CASSRTVGNEQFF. DNA for the CDR3: TGTGCCAGTAGTAGGACAGTGGGTAATGAGCAGTTCTTC.

The chain recombines TRBV7-6 with TRBJ2-7; D possibly corresponds to TRBD1 (5 bases). Germline V gene data show CDR1 as SGHVS and CDR2 as FNYEAQ. The V gene lost 5 bases and the J gene lost 3 bases, with 14 bases spanning the gap. CDR3 size: 14 residues. The CDR3 sequence is CASSLQDQGYEQYF. The CDR3 coding sequence is TGTGCCAGCAGCCTTCAGGATCAGGGCTACGAGCAGTACTTC.

By share, this clone counts as medium-sized. Other nucleotide sequences in the sample specify the same CDR3. This chain connects TRBV5-1 to TRBJ1-3; 8 positions match TRBD1. The J segment lost 3 bases and the V segment lost 0 bases, leaving 5 bases of the junction unmatched. Germline CDR1 is SGHRS and CDR2 is YFSETQ. This CDR3 contains 16 residues. CDR3: CASSLGPGGSGNTIYF. CDR3 in DNA: TGCGCCAGCAGCTTGGGTCCAGGGGGCAGTGGAAACACCATATATTTT.

CDR3 nucleotide sequence: TGTGCCAGCAGTGAAGGGGACGGAACCTACGAGCAGTACTTC. Translated: CASSEGDGTYEQYF. The chain links TRBV6-1 to TRBJ2-7; D may correspond to TRBD1 or TRBD2 (5 bases each). V was cut by 1 base and J by 2 bases, with 9 bases left in between. Per germline, CDR1 MNHNS and CDR2 SASEGT. The CDR3 runs to 14 residues.

The CDR3 DNA sequence: TGTGCCAGCAGTGTCCGGGACAGGGCCTACGAGCAGTACTTC. Translated, it gives CASSVRDRAYEQYF. V usage is TRBV6-1 and J usage is TRBJ2-5; TRBD1 matches at 9 bases. The J call could be wrong; TRBJ2-7 is a better fit for the DNA end. This CDR3 has 14 residues. The germline V gene encodes CDR1 MNHNS and CDR2 SASEGT.

The chain employs TRBV6-5 and TRBJ2-2, with a tentative D call TRBD1 (6 bases). The CDR3 is 14 residues long. The V end was cut by 6 bases, the J end by 4 bases, with 12 bases between. Per germline, CDR1 MNHEY and CDR2 SVGAGI. In DNA form, the CDR3 reads TGTGCCAGCAGAGGGGGAACAGTCACCGGGGAGCTGTTTTTT. It codes for CASRGGTVTGELFF.

This chain joins TRBV30 and TRBJ1-1; D is possibly TRBD1 (6 bases). The CDR3 has 16 residues. V dropped 4 bases and J dropped 0 bases, with 18 bases sitting between them. Per the germline V gene, CDR1 is GTSNPN and CDR2 is SVGIG (reference sequence). CDR3 bases: TGTGCCTGGAAGAGTATAGGGGGGTGGATGAACACTGAAGCTTTCTTT. Translating it yields CAWKSIGGWMNTEAFF. Together with reference TRBV30 and TRBJ1-1, the CDR3 gives the full variable domain: SQTIHQWPATLVQPVGSPLSLECTVEGTSNPNLYWYRQAAGRGLQLLFYSVGIGQISSEVPQNLSASRPQDRQFILSSKKLLLSDSGFYLCAWKSIGGWMNTEAFFGQGTRLTVV.

The chain uses TRBV4-2 and TRBJ1-2; TRBD1 is a possible D gene (6 bases). V was trimmed by 0 bases and J by 4 bases, leaving 12 bases between them. Germline CDR1 LGHNA, CDR2 YNFKEQ. CDR3 length: 15 residues. Here the CDR3 reads CASSQDTGSPYGYTF. The CDR3 coding sequence is TGTGCCAGCAGCCAAGATACAGGGTCGCCCTATGGCTACACCTTC.

The rearrangement uses TRBV5-1 and TRBJ1-1, with D possibly being TRBD1 (6 bases). Germline assignment: CDR1 SGHRS and CDR2 YFSETQ. This CDR3 comprises 17 residues. V gave up 0 bases and J gave up 0 bases, with 15 bases separating them. CDR3 in DNA: TGCGCCAGCAGCTTGGGAACAGGGAGACTAATGAACACTGAAGCTTTCTTT. Translated: CASSLGTGRLMNTEAFF.

The chain carries TRBV27 and TRBJ2-5; no reliable D call. The CDR3 has 13 residues. Trimming took off 0 bases at V and 5 bases at J, with 7 bases between the two ends. Germline V gives CDR1 MNHEY, CDR2 SMNVEV (reference sequence). This chain's CDR3 is CASSLSSYETQYF. Written as DNA, the CDR3 is TGTGCCAGCAGTTTATCTTCGTACGAGACCCAGTACTTC.

Here the CDR3 DNA reads TGTGCCAGCAGTGCCATCGACAGGAATCAGCCCCAGCATTTT. Protein: CASSAIDRNQPQHF. The V gene is TRBV28, the J gene TRBJ1-5, with a possible D match to TRBD1 (6 bases). The CDR3 has 14 amino acids. The germline V and J ends were trimmed by 5 bases and 4 bases, with 12 bases remaining between them. CDR1 and CDR2 from the germline V gene are MDHEN and SYDVKM.

This clone came up a few times. This sequence joins TRBV28 and TRBJ1-1; D possibly corresponds to TRBD1 (5 bases). V lost 7 bases and J lost 5, with 17 bases in between. Germline values: CDR1 MDHEN, CDR2 SYDVKM. There are 14 residues in the CDR3. DNA of the CDR3: TGTGCCAGCACCCTGGGCAGGGTGGTAACTGAAGCTTTCTTT. Its translation is CASTLGRVVTEAFF.

The CDR3 sequence is CAVKDRTSGRYEQYF. The DNA for the CDR3 is TGTGCCGTTAAAGACCGGACTAGCGGGAGGTACGAGCAGTACTTC. The chain combines TRBV2 with TRBJ2-7, with 14 bases matching TRBD2. This CDR3 is built from 15 residues. Germline trimming cut 11 bases from V and 4 bases from J; bases unmatched to any gene: 10. CDR1 and CDR2 from the germline V gene are SNHLY and FYNNEI.

The chain is built from TRBV27 and TRBJ1-5, with TRBD1 matching 9 bases. CDR1 MNHEY and CDR2 SMNVEV come from the germline V gene (reference sequence). CDR3 length equals 16 residues. J was trimmed by 4 bases and V by 6 bases; bases with no gene match: 10. DNA for the CDR3: TGTGCCAGCAGGACAACCGGACAGGGGAGTAATCAGCCCCAGCATTTT. Encoded protein: CASRTTGQGSNQPQHF.

The V and J genes are TRBV30 and TRBJ1-2; 9 bases fit TRBD1. The CDR3 loop spans 14 amino acids. The ends lost 7 bases at V and 2 bases at J; junction bases unmatched: 8. Germline V gives CDR1 GTSNPN, CDR2 SVGIG (reference sequence). This CDR3 is CASKQGAQNYGYTF. For the CDR3, the DNA is TGTGCCTCCAAACAGGGGGCGCAGAACTATGGCTACACCTTC.

The V call is TRBV30, the J call TRBJ1-1; TRBD1 aligns across 9 bases. V lost 5 bases and J lost 5; bases outside the gene matches: 3. CDR1 is GTSNPN, CDR2 SVGIG, per germline (reference sequence). This CDR3 has 12 residues. CDR3 sequence reads: CAWGTGLTEAFF. The CDR3 DNA is TGTGCCTGGGGGACAGGGCTTACTGAAGCTTTCTTT.

The chain joins TRBV5-1 to TRBJ1-2, with 11 bases that match TRBD1. CDR1 and CDR2 (germline): SGHRS, YFSETQ. This CDR3 has 15 amino acids. Germline trimming cut 4 bases from V and 6 bases from J; bases unmatched to any gene: 8. CDR3 sequence (DNA): TGCGCCAGCAGCATCGACTTGGGACAGGGGGATGGCTACACCTTC. Its protein product is CASSIDLGQGDGYTF.

The J gene is TRBJ2-1, the V gene TRBV11-2, with D unclear. There are 17 residues in the CDR3. Germline V gene data show CDR1 as SGHAT and CDR2 as FQNNGV. V was trimmed by 5 bases and J by 2 bases, leaving 19 bases between them. CDR3 amino acids: CASSPILSPIAYNEQFF. The CDR3 DNA is TGTGCCAGCAGCCCTATCCTTTCTCCCATCGCCTACAATGAGCAGTTCTTC. Combining the CDR3 with reference TRBV11-2 and TRBJ2-1 gives the whole variable domain EAGVAQSPRYKIIEKRQSVAFWCNPISGHATLYWYQQILGQGPKLLIQFQNNGVVDDSQLPKDRFSAERLKGVDSTLKIQPAKLEDSAVYLCASSPILSPIAYNEQFFGPGTRLTVL.